The clone carrying this TCR beta chain has a count of ten or more. The sample is drawn from a study of T cells in Graves' hyperthyroidism and ophthalmopathy. This CDR3 spans 14 amino acids. Germline CDR1 is SGHRS and CDR2 is YFSETQ. Deletions cut 5 bases from V and 1 base from J, with 12 bases between. RNA transcripts were the template for amplifying TCR beta CDR3 regions. The primer set for the first-round RT-PCR of the TCR CDR3 was HTBI. TCRdb recomputed calls from the multiplex PCR reads with MiXCR, one row per CDR3 protein. The sample comprises roughly 400,000 distinct CDR3 sequences, roughly an eighth of which are singletons, and approximately 27% rests with the top ten.

Sequencing used blood. The clonotype was recovered from a man aged 45 to 65 with Graves' ophthalmopathy. The chain combines TRBV5-1 with TRBJ1-1, with D perhaps TRBD1 (5 bases). The CDR3 reads CASSSYQGNTEAFF. The DNA for the CDR3 is TGCGCCAGCAGTAGTTATCAGGGGAACACTGAAGCTTTCTTT. The whole variable domain, remainder taken from reference TRBV5-1 and TRBJ1-1, is KAGVTQTPRYLIKTRGQQVTLSCSPISGHRSVSWYQQTPGQGLQFLFEYFSETQRNKGNFPGRFSGRQFSNSRSEMNVSTLELGDSALYLCASSSYQGNTEAFFGQGTRLTVV.